This T cell receptor beta chain comes out of a study of OX40 agonist ivuxolimab in advanced cancers. Study results and caveats: Expanded clones belonging to CD8+ T cells outnumbered, on average, those of CD4+.

This clone occurred once. Antigen unknown. CDR1 MDHEN and CDR2 SYDVKM come from the germline V gene. The ends lost 6 bases at V and 4 bases at J; junction bases unmatched: 5. The CDR3 totals 15 residues. TCRdb's copy holds only in-frame clones and misses some; the assay was immunoSEQ multiplex PCR. The sample holds some 32,000 clones, over 80% seen once. Source: CD4+ or CD8+ T cells sorted from blood, taken in a trial of the OX40 agonist ivuxolimab. This sequence was found in an adult with an advanced solid tumor such as melanoma, head and neck, liver or kidney cancer. The chain has TRBV28 and TRBJ2-3, with 12 bases that match TRBD2. The CDR3 sequence: CASSLTSGSSDTQYF. Here the CDR3 DNA reads TGTGCCAGCAGCTTGACTAGCGGGAGCTCAGATACGCAGTATTTT.